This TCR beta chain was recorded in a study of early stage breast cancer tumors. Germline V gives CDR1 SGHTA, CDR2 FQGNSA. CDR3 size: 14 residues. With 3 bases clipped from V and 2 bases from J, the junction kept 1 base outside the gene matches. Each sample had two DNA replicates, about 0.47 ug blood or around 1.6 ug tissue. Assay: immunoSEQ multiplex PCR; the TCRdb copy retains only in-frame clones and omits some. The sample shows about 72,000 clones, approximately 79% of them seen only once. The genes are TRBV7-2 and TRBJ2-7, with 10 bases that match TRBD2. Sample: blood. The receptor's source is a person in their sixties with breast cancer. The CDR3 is CASSFLAGAYEQYF. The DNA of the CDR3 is TGTGCCAGCAGCTTTCTAGCGGGAGCCTACGAGCAGTACTTC.